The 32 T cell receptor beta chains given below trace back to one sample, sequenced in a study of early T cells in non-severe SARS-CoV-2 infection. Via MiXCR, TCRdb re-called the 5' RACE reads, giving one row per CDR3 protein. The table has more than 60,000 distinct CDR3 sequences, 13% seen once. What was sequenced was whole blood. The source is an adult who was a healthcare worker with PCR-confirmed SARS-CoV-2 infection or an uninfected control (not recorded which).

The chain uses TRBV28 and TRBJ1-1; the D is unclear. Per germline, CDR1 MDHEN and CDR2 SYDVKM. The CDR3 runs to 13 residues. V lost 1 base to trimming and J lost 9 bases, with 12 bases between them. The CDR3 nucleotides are TGTGCCAGCAGTTTATTTCGGGGAGGCCAAGCTTTCTTT. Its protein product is CASSLFRGGQAFF.

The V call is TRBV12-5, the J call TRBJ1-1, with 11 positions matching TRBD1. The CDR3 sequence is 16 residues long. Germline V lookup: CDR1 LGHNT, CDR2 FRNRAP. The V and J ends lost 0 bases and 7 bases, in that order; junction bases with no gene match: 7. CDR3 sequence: CASGLVLGTGGNEAFF. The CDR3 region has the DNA TGTGCTAGTGGTTTGGTTTTAGGGACAGGGGGAAATGAAGCTTTCTTT.

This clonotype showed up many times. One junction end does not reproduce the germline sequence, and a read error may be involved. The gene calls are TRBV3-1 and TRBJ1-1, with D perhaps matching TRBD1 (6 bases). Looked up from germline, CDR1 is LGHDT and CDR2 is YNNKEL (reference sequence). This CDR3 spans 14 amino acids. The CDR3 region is CASSQRGMNTEAFF. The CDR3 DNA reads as TGTGCCAGCAGCCAAAGGGGGATGAACACTGAAGCCTTCTTT. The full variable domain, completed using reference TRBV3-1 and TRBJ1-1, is DTAVSQTPKYLVTQMGNDKSIKCEQNLGHDTMYWYKQDSKKFLKIMFSYNNKELIINETVPNRFSPKSPDKAHLNLHINSLELGDSAVYFCASSQRGMNTEAFFGQGTRLTVV.

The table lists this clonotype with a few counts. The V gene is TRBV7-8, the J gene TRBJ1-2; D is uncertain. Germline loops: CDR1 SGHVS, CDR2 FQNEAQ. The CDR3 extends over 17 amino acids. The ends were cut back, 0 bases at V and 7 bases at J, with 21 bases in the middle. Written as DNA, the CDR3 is TGTGCCAGCAGCTTAGCCGCTTCGCGGGTCCTGGGGATTGGCTACACCTTC. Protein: CASSLAASRVLGIGYTF.

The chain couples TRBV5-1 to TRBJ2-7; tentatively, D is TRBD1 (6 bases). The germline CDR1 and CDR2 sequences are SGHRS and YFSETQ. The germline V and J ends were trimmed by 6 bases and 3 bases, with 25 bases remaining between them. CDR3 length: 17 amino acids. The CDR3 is CASTPGHATGLLYEQYF. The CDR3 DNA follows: TGCGCCAGCACGCCGGGACACGCTACAGGGTTACTCTACGAGCAGTACTTC.

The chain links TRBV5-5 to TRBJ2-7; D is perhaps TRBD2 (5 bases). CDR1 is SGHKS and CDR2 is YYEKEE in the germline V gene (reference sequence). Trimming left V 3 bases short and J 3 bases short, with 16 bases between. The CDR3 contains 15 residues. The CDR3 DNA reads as TGTGCCAGCAGCTATGGGCCGGGAACCCTCTACGAGCAGTACTTC. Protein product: CASSYGPGTLYEQYF.

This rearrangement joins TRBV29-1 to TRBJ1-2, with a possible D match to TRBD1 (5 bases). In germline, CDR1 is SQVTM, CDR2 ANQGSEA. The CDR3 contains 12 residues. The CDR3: CSGGLKGYGYTF. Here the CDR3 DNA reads TGCAGTGGCGGACTTAAGGGGTATGGCTACACCTTC.

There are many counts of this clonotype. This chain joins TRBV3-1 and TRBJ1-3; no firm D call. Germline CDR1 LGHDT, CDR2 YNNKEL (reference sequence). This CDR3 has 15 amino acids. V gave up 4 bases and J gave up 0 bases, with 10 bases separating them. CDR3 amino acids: CASSRSQTSGNTIYF. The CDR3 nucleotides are TGTGCCAGCAGCCGATCCCAGACCTCTGGAAACACCATATATTTT.

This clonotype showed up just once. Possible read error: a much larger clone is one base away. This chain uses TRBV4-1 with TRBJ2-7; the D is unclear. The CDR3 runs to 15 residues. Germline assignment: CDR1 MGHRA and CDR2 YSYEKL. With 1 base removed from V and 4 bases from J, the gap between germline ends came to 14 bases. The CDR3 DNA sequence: TGCGCCAGCAGCCAAGGATTCGAGCTCCTTTACGAGCAGTACTTC. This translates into CASSQGFELLYEQYF.

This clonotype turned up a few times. The CDR3 reads CASSPTDYNSPLHF. The CDR3, as DNA: TGTGCCAGCAGCCCGACAGACTATAATTCACCCCTCCACTTT. This sequence joins TRBV7-6 and TRBJ1-6; D perhaps matches TRBD1 (5 bases). This CDR3 has 14 residues. V was clipped by 5 bases and J by 3 bases, with 8 bases between them. Germline V CDR1 and CDR2: SGHVS, FNYEAQ.

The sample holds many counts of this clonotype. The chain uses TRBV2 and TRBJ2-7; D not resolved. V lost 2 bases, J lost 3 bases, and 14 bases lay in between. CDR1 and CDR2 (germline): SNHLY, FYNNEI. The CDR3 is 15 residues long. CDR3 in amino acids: CASSERQPLLYEQYF. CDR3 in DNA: TGTGCCAGCAGTGAACGGCAGCCTTTACTCTACGAGCAGTACTTC.

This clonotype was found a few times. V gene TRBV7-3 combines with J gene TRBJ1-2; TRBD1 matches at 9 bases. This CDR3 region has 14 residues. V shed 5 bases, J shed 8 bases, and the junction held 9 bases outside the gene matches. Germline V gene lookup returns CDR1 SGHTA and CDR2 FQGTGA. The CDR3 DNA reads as TGTGCCAGCAGCCTGGGACAGGGTGATTTCGGCTACACCTTC. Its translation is CASSLGQGDFGYTF.

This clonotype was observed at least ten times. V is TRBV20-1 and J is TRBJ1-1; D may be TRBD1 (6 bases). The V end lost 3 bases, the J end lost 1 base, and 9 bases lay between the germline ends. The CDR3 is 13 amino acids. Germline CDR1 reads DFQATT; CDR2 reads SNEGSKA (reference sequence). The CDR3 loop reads CSARRTANTEAFF. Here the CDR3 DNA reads TGCAGTGCTAGGCGGACAGCGAACACTGAAGCTTTCTTT.

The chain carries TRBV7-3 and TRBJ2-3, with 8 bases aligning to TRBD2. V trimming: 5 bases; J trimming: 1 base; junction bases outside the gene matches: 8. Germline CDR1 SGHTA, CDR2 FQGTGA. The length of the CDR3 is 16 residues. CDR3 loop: CASSPAGTRGTDTQYF. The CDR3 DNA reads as TGTGCCAGCAGCCCGGCCGGGACTAGGGGCACAGATACGCAGTATTTT.

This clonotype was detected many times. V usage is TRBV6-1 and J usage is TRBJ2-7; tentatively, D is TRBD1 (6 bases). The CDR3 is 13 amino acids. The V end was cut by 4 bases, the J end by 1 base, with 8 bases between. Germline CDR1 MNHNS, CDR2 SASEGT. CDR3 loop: CASSVTGSYEQYF. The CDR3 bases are TGTGCCAGCAGTGTGACAGGTTCCTACGAGCAGTACTTC.

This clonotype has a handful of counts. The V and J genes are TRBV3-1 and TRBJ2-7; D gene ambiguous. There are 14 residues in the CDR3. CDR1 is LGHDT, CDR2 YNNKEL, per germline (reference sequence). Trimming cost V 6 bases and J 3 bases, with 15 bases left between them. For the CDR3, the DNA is TGTGCCAGCAGTTCGCTAGACGGTTTCTACGAGCAGTACTTC. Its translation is CASSSLDGFYEQYF.

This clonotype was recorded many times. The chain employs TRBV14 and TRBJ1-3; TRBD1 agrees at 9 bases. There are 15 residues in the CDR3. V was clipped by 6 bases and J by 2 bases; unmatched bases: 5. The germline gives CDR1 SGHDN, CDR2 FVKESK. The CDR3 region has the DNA TGTGCCAGCAGAAAGACAGGGGGGACTGGAAACACCATATATTTT. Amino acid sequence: CASRKTGGTGNTIYF. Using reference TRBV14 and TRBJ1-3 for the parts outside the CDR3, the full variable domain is EAGVTQFPSHSVIEKGQTVTLRCDPISGHDNLYWYRRVMGKEIKFLLHFVKESKQDESGMPNNRFLAERTGGTYSTLKVQPAELEDSGVYFCASRKTGGTGNTIYFGEGSWLTVV.

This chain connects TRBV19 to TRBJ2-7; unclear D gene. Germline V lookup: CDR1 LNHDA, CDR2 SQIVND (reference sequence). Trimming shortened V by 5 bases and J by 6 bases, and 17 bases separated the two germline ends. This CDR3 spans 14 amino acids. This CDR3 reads CASSPGFIGGEQYF. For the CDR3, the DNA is TGTGCCAGTAGTCCCGGTTTTATAGGCGGCGAGCAGTACTTC. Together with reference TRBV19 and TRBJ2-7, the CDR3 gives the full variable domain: DGGITQSPKYLFRKEGQNVTLSCEQNLNHDAMYWYRQDPGQGLRLIYYSQIVNDFQKGDIAEGYSVSREKKESFPLTVTSAQKNPTAFYLCASSPGFIGGEQYFGPGTRLTVT.

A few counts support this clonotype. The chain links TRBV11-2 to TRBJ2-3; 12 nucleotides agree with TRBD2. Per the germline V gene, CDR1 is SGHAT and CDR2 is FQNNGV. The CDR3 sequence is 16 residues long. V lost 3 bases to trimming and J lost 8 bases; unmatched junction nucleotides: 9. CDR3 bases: TGTGCCAGCAGCTTGGCCCTAGCGGGAGGGCTGGGTACGCAGTATTTT. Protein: CASSLALAGGLGTQYF.

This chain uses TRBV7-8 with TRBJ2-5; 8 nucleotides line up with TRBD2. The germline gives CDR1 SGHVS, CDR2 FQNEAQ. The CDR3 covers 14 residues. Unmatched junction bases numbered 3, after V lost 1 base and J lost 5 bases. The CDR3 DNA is TGTGCCAGCAGCTTAGGGGAGCGGGGGGAGACCCAGTACTTC. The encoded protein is CASSLGERGETQYF.

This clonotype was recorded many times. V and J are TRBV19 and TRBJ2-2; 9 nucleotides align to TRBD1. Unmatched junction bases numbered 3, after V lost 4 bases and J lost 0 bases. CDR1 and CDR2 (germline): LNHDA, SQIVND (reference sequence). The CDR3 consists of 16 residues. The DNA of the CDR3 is TGTGCCAGTAGTACTCGGACAGGGGCGAACACCGGGGAGCTGTTTTTT. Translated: CASSTRTGANTGELFF.

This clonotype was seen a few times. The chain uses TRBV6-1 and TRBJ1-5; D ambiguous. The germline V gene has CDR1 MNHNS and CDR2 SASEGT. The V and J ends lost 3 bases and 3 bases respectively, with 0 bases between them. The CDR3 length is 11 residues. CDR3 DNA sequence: TGTGCCAGCAGTGACAATCAGCCCCAGCATTTT. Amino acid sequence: CASSDNQPQHF.

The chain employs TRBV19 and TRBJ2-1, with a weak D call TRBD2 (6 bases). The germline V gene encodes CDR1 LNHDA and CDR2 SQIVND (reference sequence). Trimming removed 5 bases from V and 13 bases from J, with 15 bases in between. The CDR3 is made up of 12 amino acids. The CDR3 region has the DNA TGTGCCAGTAGTGTCCCGTTGGGGGGACAGTTCTTC. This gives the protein CASSVPLGGQFF.

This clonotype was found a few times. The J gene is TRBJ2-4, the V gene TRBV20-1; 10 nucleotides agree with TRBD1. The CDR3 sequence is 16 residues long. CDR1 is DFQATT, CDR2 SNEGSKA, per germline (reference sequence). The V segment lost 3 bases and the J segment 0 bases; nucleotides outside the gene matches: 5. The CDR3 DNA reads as TGCAGTGCTAGGGGACAGGGGAGGGGAGCCAAAAACATTCAGTACTTC. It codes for CSARGQGRGAKNIQYF.

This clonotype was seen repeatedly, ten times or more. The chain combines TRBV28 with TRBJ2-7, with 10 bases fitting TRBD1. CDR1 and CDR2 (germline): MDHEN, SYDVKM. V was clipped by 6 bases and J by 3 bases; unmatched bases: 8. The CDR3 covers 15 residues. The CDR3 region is CASRQTRTGGYEQYF. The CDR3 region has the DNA TGTGCCAGCAGACAAACAAGGACAGGGGGCTACGAGCAGTACTTC.

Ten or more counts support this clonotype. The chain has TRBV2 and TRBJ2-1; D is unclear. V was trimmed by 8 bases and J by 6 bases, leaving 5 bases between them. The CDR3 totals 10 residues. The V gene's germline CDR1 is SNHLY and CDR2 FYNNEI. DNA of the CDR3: TGTGCCAGCCTCATCAATGAGCAGTTCTTC. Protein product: CASLINEQFF.

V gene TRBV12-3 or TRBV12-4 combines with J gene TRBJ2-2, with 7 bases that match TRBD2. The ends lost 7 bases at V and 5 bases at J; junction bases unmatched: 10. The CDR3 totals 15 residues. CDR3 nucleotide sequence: TGTGCCAGCATCTGGGGGGGAGGGCCGACCGGGGAGCTGTTTTTT. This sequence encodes CASIWGGGPTGELFF.

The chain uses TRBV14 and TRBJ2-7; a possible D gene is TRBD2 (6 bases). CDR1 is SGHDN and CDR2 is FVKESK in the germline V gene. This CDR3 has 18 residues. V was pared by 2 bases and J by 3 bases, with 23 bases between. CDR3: CASSQNPGRRGPDYEQYF. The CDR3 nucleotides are TGTGCCAGCAGCCAAAACCCCGGGCGGCGGGGCCCCGACTACGAGCAGTACTTC.

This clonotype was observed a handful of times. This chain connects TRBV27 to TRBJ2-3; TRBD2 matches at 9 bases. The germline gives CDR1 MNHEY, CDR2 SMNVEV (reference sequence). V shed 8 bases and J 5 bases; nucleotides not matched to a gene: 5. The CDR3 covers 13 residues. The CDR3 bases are TGTGCCAGCGTTAGCGGGAGTGAAGATACGCAGTATTTT. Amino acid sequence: CASVSGSEDTQYF.

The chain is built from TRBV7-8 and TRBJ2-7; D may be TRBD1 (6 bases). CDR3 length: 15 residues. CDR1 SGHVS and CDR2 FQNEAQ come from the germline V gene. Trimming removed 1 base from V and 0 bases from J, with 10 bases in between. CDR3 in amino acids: CASSLEQGLSYEQYF. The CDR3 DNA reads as TGTGCCAGCAGCTTAGAACAGGGCCTCTCCTACGAGCAGTACTTC.

CDR3 amino acids: CASSLDKREQYF. The CDR3 DNA is TGTGCCAGCAGCTTAGATAAGCGGGAGCAGTACTTC. The chain uses TRBV11-2 and TRBJ2-7; D is perhaps TRBD2 (5 bases). Per the germline V gene, CDR1 is SGHAT and CDR2 is FQNNGV. Between the trimmed V and J ends, which lost 0 bases and 7 bases, there was a span of 7 bases. The CDR3 has 12 amino acids.

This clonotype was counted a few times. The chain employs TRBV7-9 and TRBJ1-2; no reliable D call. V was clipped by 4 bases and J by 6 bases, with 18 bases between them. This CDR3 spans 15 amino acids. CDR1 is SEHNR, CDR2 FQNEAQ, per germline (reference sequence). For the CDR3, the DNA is TGTGCCAGCAGCTCCGTGAATAGGGAAGGAAATGGCTACACCTTC. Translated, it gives CASSSVNREGNGYTF.